This TCR beta chain was recorded in a study of shared clonotypes between healthy human individuals. Study information: Samples came from a couple of female and a few male donors aged 18 to 49.

CDR3 size: 14 residues. J lost 4 bases, V lost 5 bases, and 4 bases had no gene match. Germline values: CDR1 PRHDT, CDR2 FYEKMQ (reference sequence). The sample holds one count of this clone. Only CD45RO-negative cells positively selected for CCR7 counted as naive CD8 cells, so terminally differentiated effector memory CD45RA+ cells were excluded. Donors included only healthy HIV-negative adults lacking recent acute infections or vaccinations. Every subset had its genomic DNA shared out evenly among several immunoSEQ plates. Data came from immunoSEQ multiplex PCR; TCRdb stores just in-frame clones and leaves some out. The sample includes roughly 2 million clones, less than 95% of them seen just once.

The TCR comes from a young man in good health. The V call is TRBV13, the J call TRBJ1-3; 8 bases are a match to TRBD1. The sequenced sample was naive CD8+ T cells sorted from blood. CDR3 sequence (DNA): TGTGCCAGCAGCCCCAGGGGGCCCGGAAACACCATATATTTT. Protein sequence: CASSPRGPGNTIYF. Drawing the rest from reference TRBV13 and TRBJ1-3, the complete variable domain is AAGVIQSPRHLIKEKRETATLKCYPIPRHDTVYWYQQGPGQDPQFLISFYEKMQSDKGSIPDRFSAQQFSDYHSELNMSSLELGDSALYFCASSPRGPGNTIYFGEGSWLTVV.